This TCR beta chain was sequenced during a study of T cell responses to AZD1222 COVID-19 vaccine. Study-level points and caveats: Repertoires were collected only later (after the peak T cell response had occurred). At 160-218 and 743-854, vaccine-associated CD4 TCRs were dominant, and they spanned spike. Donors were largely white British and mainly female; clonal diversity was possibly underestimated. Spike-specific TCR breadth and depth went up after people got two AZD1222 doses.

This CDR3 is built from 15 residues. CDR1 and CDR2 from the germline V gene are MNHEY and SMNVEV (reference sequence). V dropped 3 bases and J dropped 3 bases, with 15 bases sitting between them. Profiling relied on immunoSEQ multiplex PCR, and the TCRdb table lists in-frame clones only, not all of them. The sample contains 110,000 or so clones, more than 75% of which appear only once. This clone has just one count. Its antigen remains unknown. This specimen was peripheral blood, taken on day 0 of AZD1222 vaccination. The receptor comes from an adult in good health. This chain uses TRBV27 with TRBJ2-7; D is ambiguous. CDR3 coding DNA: TGTGCCAGCAGTTTCGGCGGTCCCGGGCGCTACGAGCAGTACTTC. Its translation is CASSFGGPGRYEQYF.